This TCR beta chain was sequenced in a study of breast tumors, draining lymph nodes, adjacent tissues. Germline-derived CDR1 and CDR2 are SNHLY and FYNNEI. The CDR3 totals 14 residues. TCRdb reprocessed the multiplex PCR reads with MiXCR, giving one entry per CDR3 protein. This sample has fewer than 200,000 distinct CDR3 sequences; 33% occur once, and the top ten carry around 4.1%. In regard to this clonotype: What it binds is not known. It may be a read error: a sequence one base away is much more abundant.

Study results and caveats: Compared with lymph nodes, tumors were less diverse; compared with nontumor tissue, more. Most tumor T cells seemingly derive from lymph node, then expand in tumor. That most tumor T cells come from lymph nodes remained unproven.

Breast cancer patients provided tissue from their axillary draining lymph nodes. Sequenced: axillary lymph node tissue. V usage is TRBV2 and J usage is TRBJ1-2; weak D call: TRBD1 (6 bases). The TCR comes from a female donor with breast cancer. Some clones in this sample may be carry-over from other donors' samples. The CDR3 loop is CASNFQGRDYGCTF. The CDR3 coding sequence is TGTGCCAGCAACTTCCAGGGGAGAGACTATGGCTGCACCTTC.